This TCR beta chain appears in the sequencing data of a study of blood T cell repertoires in COVID-19. Across the study: There were acute and convalescent COVID-19 samples, and they came from the United States, Italy and Spain.

The junction had 6 bases not matched to a gene; V was cut back by 5 bases and J by 4 bases. CDR1 and CDR2 from the germline V gene are MNHEY and SVGAGI. This CDR3 comprises 15 residues. Method: immunoSEQ multiplex PCR; TCRdb's copy keeps in-frame clones and lacks some. Here the sample spans around 200,000 clones, approximately 84% being singletons. Individuals drawn from around 25 US areas were roughly 18 to 95 years old. Participants reported their clinical history, and cohort assignment relied on those reports. J is TRBJ1-4 and V is TRBV6-5, with 8 nucleotides matching TRBD1. The sequence was collected from a woman aged 30 to 39 who had recovered from COVID-19. The sequenced material came from PBMCs or T cells enriched from blood (not recorded which). CDR3 bases: TGTGCCAGCAGTACCGACAGGGGAGGTAATGAAAAACTGTTTTTT. Its protein is CASSTDRGGNEKLFF.